These 4 T cell receptor beta chains were all obtained from the same sample, sequenced in a study of CD8 T cells in Susac syndrome. Random hexamers primed reverse transcription of about 0.5 to 1 ug RNA. TCRdb redid the calling of the immunoSEQ multiplex PCR reads with MiXCR, one entry per CDR3 protein. The sample records roughly 180,000 distinct CDR3 sequences, 85% to 95% being singletons. The source material was CD4+ T cells from PBMCs. The source is a human donor in good health.

The chain uses TRBV9 and TRBJ2-5; 7 nucleotides align to TRBD1. Germline V gives CDR1 SGDLS, CDR2 YYNGEE. The V segment lost 0 bases and the J segment 2 bases; nucleotides outside the gene matches: 1. The CDR3 has 14 amino acids. CDR3 nucleotide sequence: TGTGCCAGCAGCGTAGCGGGACAGCAAGAGACCCAGTACTTC. This translates into CASSVAGQQETQYF.

The V call is TRBV6-5, the J call TRBJ2-7; no clear D gene. This CDR3 spans 14 amino acids. Per germline, CDR1 MNHEY and CDR2 SVGAGI. Between the trimmed V and J ends, which lost 0 bases and 3 bases, there was a span of 9 bases. CDR3 loop: CASSYSADNYEQYF. The CDR3 DNA is TGTGCCAGCAGTTACTCGGCTGACAACTACGAGCAGTACTTC.

J is TRBJ2-7 and V is TRBV18; D not resolved. Germline V gives CDR1 KGHSH, CDR2 LQKENI. V lost 3 bases and J 1 base, leaving 10 bases between the germline ends. The CDR3 spans 14 residues. The CDR3 reads CASSPTPQSYEQYF. The CDR3 nucleotides are TGTGCCAGCTCACCGACCCCACAGTCCTACGAGCAGTACTTC.

This rearrangement joins TRBV5-1 to TRBJ2-1; no definite D call. This CDR3 spans 13 amino acids. CDR1 and CDR2 from the germline V gene are SGHRS and YFSETQ. V was clipped by 0 bases and J by 6 bases, with 7 bases between them. The CDR3 bases are TGCGCCAGCAGCTTGGGTGTAAGCAATGAGCAGTTCTTC. This translates into CASSLGVSNEQFF.